The 6 T cell receptor beta chains below all came from one sample that was sequenced in a study of OX40 agonist ivuxolimab in advanced cancers. Clones were sequenced by immunoSEQ multiplex PCR, and TCRdb holds only the in-frame ones, with some missing. The data contain roughly 58,000 clones, about 94% of them singletons. Sequences were derived from CD4+ or CD8+ T cells sorted from blood, sampled in a trial of the OX40 agonist ivuxolimab. These receptors were obtained from an adult with an advanced solid tumor such as melanoma, head and neck, liver or kidney cancer.

The chain joins TRBV19 to TRBJ2-7; TRBD1 matches 12 bases. This CDR3 is 14 amino acids long. The ends lost 7 bases at V and 5 bases at J; junction bases unmatched: 6. Germline V CDR1 and CDR2: LNHDA, SQIVND (reference sequence). In DNA, the CDR3 is TGTGCCAGTACTCCGGGACAGGGGGCCCACGAGCAGTACTTC. Its translation is CASTPGQGAHEQYF.

This clone has only one observation. The V gene is TRBV7-8, the J gene TRBJ2-7; 9 nucleotides line up with TRBD2. The trim removed 5 bases at V and 0 bases at J, leaving 5 bases unmatched. This CDR3 region has 15 residues. CDR1 and CDR2 from the germline V gene are SGHVS and FQNEAQ. DNA for the CDR3: TGTGCCAGCAGCGTACCTAGCGGGGTCTCCTACGAGCAGTACTTC. This sequence encodes CASSVPSGVSYEQYF. The full variable domain, in which reference TRBV7-8 and TRBJ2-7 provide the parts outside the CDR3, is GAGVSQSPRYKVAKRGQDVALRCDPISGHVSLFWYQQALGQGPEFLTYFQNEAQLDKSGLPSDRFFAERPEGSVSTLKIQRTQQEDSAVYLCASSVPSGVSYEQYFGPGTRLTVT.

This chain connects TRBV7-9 to TRBJ2-1, with 9 bases that match TRBD1. J was trimmed by 6 bases and V by 5 bases; bases with no gene match: 11. Germline loops: CDR1 SEHNR, CDR2 FQNEAQ (reference sequence). CDR3 size: 16 residues. The CDR3 coding sequence is TGTGCCAGCAGCCTAAGGCGGACAGGGGTGGGCAATGAGCAGTTCTTC. Protein: CASSLRRTGVGNEQFF.

This clone has more than one count but fewer than ten. The CDR3 sequence is CASSLYAGGRGDTQYF. CDR3 nucleotide sequence: TGTGCCAGCAGTTTATATGCAGGAGGCCGCGGGGATACGCAGTATTTT. V usage is TRBV27 and J usage is TRBJ2-3; a possible D gene is TRBD2 (5 bases). Germline CDR1 is MNHEY and CDR2 is SMNVEV (reference sequence). The V end was cut by 1 base, the J end by 6 bases, with 17 bases between. The CDR3 has 16 amino acids.

The V gene is TRBV19, the J gene TRBJ1-5; TRBD1 might be the D (5 bases). The V end lost 6 bases, the J end lost 0 bases, and 24 bases lay between the germline ends. The CDR3 runs 19 residues. The V gene's germline CDR1 is LNHDA and CDR2 SQIVND (reference sequence). The CDR3 DNA follows: TGTGCCAGTAGGGGACTTACAGGTGTTTCGCTTCCTAGCAATCAGCCCCAGCATTTT. Translated: CASRGLTGVSLPSNQPQHF.

This clone was seen a single time. The chain has TRBV6-1 and TRBJ1-6; tentatively, D is TRBD1 (6 bases). Trimming left V 2 bases short and J 7 bases short, with 9 bases between. This CDR3 is built from 14 residues. The germline V gene has CDR1 MNHNS and CDR2 SASEGT. CDR3 coding DNA: TGTGCCAGCAGTGAACGGGACATCAATTCACCCCTCCACTTT. This gives the protein CASSERDINSPLHF.